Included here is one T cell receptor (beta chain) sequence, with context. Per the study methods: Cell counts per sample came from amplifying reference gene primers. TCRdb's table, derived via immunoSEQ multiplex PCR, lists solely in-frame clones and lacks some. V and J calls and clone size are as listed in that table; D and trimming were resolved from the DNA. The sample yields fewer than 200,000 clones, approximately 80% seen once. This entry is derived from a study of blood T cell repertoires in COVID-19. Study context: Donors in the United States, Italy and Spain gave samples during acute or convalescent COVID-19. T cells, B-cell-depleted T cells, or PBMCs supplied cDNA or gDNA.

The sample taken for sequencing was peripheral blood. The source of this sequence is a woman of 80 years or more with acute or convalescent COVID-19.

CDR3: CASSQSTRGSRDYSYEQYF. CDR3 bases: TGCGCCAGCAGTCAATCCACACGTGGGTCGCGGGACTACTCCTACGAGCAGTACTTC. The V gene is TRBV23-1, the J gene TRBJ2-7; 7 nucleotides agree with TRBD2. TRBV23-1 is an open reading frame, and its role is uncertain. The ends lost 0 bases at V and 0 bases at J; junction bases unmatched: 14. The CDR3 consists of 19 residues.